The 23 T cell receptor beta chains below come from one sample, sequenced in a study of T cell changes during pregnancy in multiple sclerosis. The data were produced by immunoSEQ multiplex PCR, yet TCRdb's version contains in-frame clones alone and is incomplete. Of around 100,000 clones listed, roughly 92% are singletons. Specimen: peripheral blood, collected after pregnancy. These receptors originate from a female donor with multiple sclerosis, enrolled in a pregnancy study.

The chain recombines TRBV5-4 with TRBJ2-7; 8 nucleotides agree with TRBD1. The length of the CDR3 is 14 residues. Germline loops: CDR1 SGHNT, CDR2 YYREEE (reference sequence). J was trimmed by 7 bases and V by 1 base; bases with no gene match: 7. DNA of the CDR3: TGTGCCAGCAGCTTGCCGACAGGGGTGGGAGAGCAGTACTTC. Protein product: CASSLPTGVGEQYF.

This chain joins TRBV6-6 and TRBJ1-2, with 7 bases that match TRBD1. Germline assignment: CDR1 MNHNY and CDR2 SVGAGI (reference sequence). The length of the CDR3 is 15 residues. J lost 0 bases, V lost 6 bases, and 7 bases had no gene match. The CDR3 loop reads CASRETGSTNYGYTF. The CDR3 DNA follows: TGTGCCAGCAGAGAGACAGGGTCAACTAACTATGGCTACACCTTC.

The chain uses TRBV11-2 and TRBJ1-2; D is undetermined. With 1 base removed from V and 2 bases from J, the gap between germline ends came to 14 bases. CDR3 length: 16 residues. Germline lookup yields CDR1 SGHAT and CDR2 FQNNGV. The CDR3 region is CASSLGLAVTNYGYTF. In nucleotides, the CDR3 is TGTGCCAGCAGCTTAGGTCTGGCGGTCACCAACTATGGCTACACCTTC.

The CDR3 is CAWSGHYEQYF. CDR3 coding DNA: TGTGCCTGGAGTGGGCACTACGAGCAGTACTTC. This chain links TRBV30 with TRBJ2-7; D is undetermined. The CDR3 is made up of 11 amino acids. Germline loops: CDR1 GTSNPN, CDR2 SVGIG (reference sequence). The germline V and J ends were trimmed by 1 base and 3 bases, with 4 bases remaining between them.

The V and J genes are TRBV19 and TRBJ2-7; TRBD1 aligns across 11 bases. CDR1 is LNHDA, CDR2 SQIVND, per germline (reference sequence). This CDR3 contains 16 residues. V was pared by 5 bases and J by 3 bases, with 9 bases of the junction left unmatched. CDR3: CASSPLVGQGDYEQYF. DNA for the CDR3: TGTGCCAGTAGTCCCCTTGTGGGACAGGGGGACTACGAGCAGTACTTC. Combining the CDR3 with reference TRBV19 and TRBJ2-7 gives the whole variable domain DGGITQSPKYLFRKEGQNVTLSCEQNLNHDAMYWYRQDPGQGLRLIYYSQIVNDFQKGDIAEGYSVSREKKESFPLTVTSAQKNPTAFYLCASSPLVGQGDYEQYFGPGTRLTVT.

The J gene is TRBJ1-1, the V gene TRBV6-6; 9 nucleotides match TRBD1. The V gene end was trimmed by 4 bases and the J gene end by 6 bases; junction bases not matched to a gene: 6. Germline assignment: CDR1 MNHNY and CDR2 SVGAGI (reference sequence). This CDR3 is 14 amino acids long. DNA of the CDR3: TGTGCCAGCAGTTCGACAGGGGGAGGCTCTGAAGCTTTCTTT. Protein sequence: CASSSTGGGSEAFF.

The chain joins TRBV11-2 to TRBJ2-2, with D possibly TRBD2 on 5 matching bases. The length of the CDR3 is 19 residues. Trimming removed 5 bases at V and 6 bases at J, with 28 bases between. The germline gives CDR1 SGHAT, CDR2 FQNNGV. CDR3: CASSRLGEILEGSPGELFF. The CDR3 DNA is TGTGCCAGCAGCCGCCTTGGAGAGATCCTCGAGGGTTCCCCCGGGGAGCTGTTTTTT.

The J gene is TRBJ1-6, the V gene TRBV9; D call uncertain. Germline CDR1 reads SGDLS; CDR2 reads YYNGEE. The CDR3 runs 13 residues. The germline V and J ends were trimmed by 6 bases and 10 bases, with 14 bases remaining between them. CDR3 sequence reads: CASNPGMGSPLHF. The CDR3 region has the DNA TGTGCCAGCAACCCCGGGATGGGCTCACCCCTCCACTTT.

CDR3 coding DNA: TGTGCCAGCAGTGAGTGGAGGGAGGGTGATTCACCCCTCCACTTT. It encodes CASSEWREGDSPLHF. The chain links TRBV2 to TRBJ1-6; D unresolved. Trimming pared 3 bases from V and 8 bases from J, leaving 14 bases between. Per germline, CDR1 SNHLY and CDR2 FYNNEI. The CDR3 consists of 15 residues. The entire variable domain, with the rest obtained from reference TRBV2 and TRBJ1-6, is as follows: EPEVTQTPSHQVTQMGQEVILRCVPISNHLYFYWYRQILGQKVEFLVSFYNNEISEKSEIFDDQFSVERPDGSNFTLKIRSTKLEDSAMYFCASSEWREGDSPLHFGNGTRLTVT.

The chain recombines TRBV14 with TRBJ1-2, with D maybe TRBD1 (5 bases). This CDR3 spans 16 amino acids. In germline, CDR1 is SGHDN, CDR2 FVKESK. V was shortened by 0 bases and J by 1 base, with 12 bases between the two germline ends. DNA for the CDR3: TGTGCCAGCAGCCAAGATTTTACAGGCTATAACTATGGCTACACCTTC. This encodes CASSQDFTGYNYGYTF.

The rearrangement joins TRBV7-9 to TRBJ1-1, with D possibly TRBD1 on 6 matching bases. Germline loops: CDR1 SEHNR, CDR2 FQNEAQ (reference sequence). V lost 5 bases, J lost 11 bases, and 15 bases lay in between. The CDR3 consists of 12 residues. CDR3 sequence reads: CASSPRTVDAFF. CDR3 sequence (DNA): TGTGCCAGCAGCCCACGGACAGTTGACGCTTTCTTT. The full variable domain, its missing parts supplied by reference TRBV7-9 and TRBJ1-1, is DTGVSQNPRHKITKRGQNVTFRCDPISEHNRLYWYRQTLGQGPEFLTYFQNEAQLEKSRLLSDRFSAERPKGSFSTLEIQRTEQGDSAMYLCASSPRTVDAFFGQGTRLTVV.

The J gene is TRBJ2-7, the V gene TRBV6-1; TRBD1 is a possible D gene (6 bases). The CDR3 spans 16 residues. Trimming took 1 base from V and 0 from J, leaving 13 bases between them. CDR1 is MNHNS, CDR2 SASEGT, per germline. The CDR3 loop is CASSEGGQMGSYEQYF. The CDR3 DNA reads as TGTGCCAGCAGTGAAGGAGGACAGATGGGCTCCTACGAGCAGTACTTC.

The chain recombines TRBV29-1 with TRBJ2-3; TRBD1 is a possible D gene (5 bases). Trimming removed 6 bases at V and 2 bases at J, with 15 bases between. The germline gives CDR1 SQVTM, CDR2 ANQGSEA. The CDR3 totals 14 residues. CDR3 in DNA: TGCAGCGTACCCCTAACAGGCAACACAGATACGCAGTATTTT. It translates to CSVPLTGNTDTQYF.

The chain is built from TRBV19 and TRBJ2-5; weak D call: TRBD1 (6 bases). Trimming pared 4 bases from V and 5 bases from J, leaving 11 bases between. The CDR3 consists of 13 residues. Germline V CDR1 and CDR2: LNHDA, SQIVND (reference sequence). The CDR3 region is CASSNREAETQYF. As DNA, the CDR3 is TGTGCCAGTAGTAACAGGGAAGCTGAGACCCAGTACTTC.

Concerning this clone: The sample carries other DNA sequences with the same CDR3. The chain recombines TRBV6-6 with TRBJ2-3, with unresolved D. V dropped 2 bases and J dropped 0 bases, with 6 bases sitting between them. The CDR3 totals 14 residues. Germline CDR1 and CDR2: MNHNY and SVGAGI (reference sequence). The CDR3 DNA reads TGTGCCAGCAGTTACGAGGTTAGCACAGATACGCAGTATTTT. It yields the protein CASSYEVSTDTQYF.

This chain links TRBV9 with TRBJ1-2; the D is unclear. The CDR3 length is 16 residues. V gave up 2 bases and J gave up 0 bases, with 14 bases separating them. The germline gives CDR1 SGDLS, CDR2 YYNGEE. In nucleotides, the CDR3 is TGTGCCAGCAGCGTCGCCCTCGATACTCCTAACTATGGCTACACCTTC. This gives the protein CASSVALDTPNYGYTF.

V gene TRBV5-1 combines with J gene TRBJ2-7; TRBD2 matches 11 bases. This CDR3 region has 15 residues. Per the germline V gene, CDR1 is SGHRS and CDR2 is YFSETQ. The junction had 2 bases not matched to a gene; V was cut back by 0 bases and J by 3 bases. The chain's CDR3 is CASSLVSGGDYEQYF. The CDR3 DNA follows: TGCGCCAGCAGCTTGGTTAGCGGGGGGGACTACGAGCAGTACTTC.

The chain combines TRBV5-6 with TRBJ1-2, with D perhaps TRBD1 (6 bases). The CDR3 loop spans 15 amino acids. The V and J ends lost 3 bases and 3 bases respectively, with 15 bases between them. Germline assignment: CDR1 SGHDT and CDR2 YYEEEE. As DNA, the CDR3 is TGTGCCAGCAGCTCCCTTGGGGGCGCGGACTATGGCTACACCTTC. It translates to CASSSLGGADYGYTF.

The chain employs TRBV5-4 and TRBJ1-2; TRBD1 matches 7 bases. V was pared by 0 bases and J by 5 bases, with 1 base of the junction left unmatched. CDR1 is SGHNT, CDR2 YYREEE, per germline (reference sequence). CDR3 length equals 13 residues. CDR3 amino acids: CASSLAQGYGYTF. The CDR3 region has the DNA TGTGCCAGCAGCTTGGCACAGGGGTATGGCTACACCTTC.

This clone came up a few times. The chain uses TRBV7-3 and TRBJ2-7; TRBD1 matches at 7 bases. The trim removed 4 bases at V and 2 bases at J, leaving 5 bases unmatched. The CDR3 loop spans 14 amino acids. Germline V gene data show CDR1 as SGHTA and CDR2 as FQGTGA. The CDR3 spells CASSSDGTAYEQYF. CDR3 DNA: TGTGCCAGCAGCTCTGATGGGACAGCCTACGAGCAGTACTTC.

This clone was seen a few times. This chain joins TRBV13 and TRBJ1-6; 9 bases match TRBD1. Germline trimming cut 8 bases from V and 10 bases from J; bases unmatched to any gene: 9. Per germline, CDR1 PRHDT and CDR2 FYEKMQ (reference sequence). CDR3 length equals 14 residues. In DNA, the CDR3 is TGTGCCAGCTGCAAGGGACAGGGAGGATCACCCCTCCACTTT. It is translated as CASCKGQGGSPLHF.

The table lists this clone with a count of one. The V call is TRBV9, the J call TRBJ1-2; 12 bases are shared with TRBD1. Germline CDR1 is SGDLS and CDR2 is YYNGEE. Losses at the gene ends were 5 bases for V and 6 bases for J; bases not matched to a gene: 11. The CDR3 totals 16 residues. This chain's CDR3 is CASRNRDRGLGHGYTF. Written as DNA, the CDR3 is TGTGCCAGCAGGAACCGGGACAGGGGGCTTGGGCATGGCTACACCTTC.

This rearrangement joins TRBV5-6 to TRBJ2-7, with a weak D call TRBD2 (7 bases). V was clipped by 4 bases and J by 0 bases, with 20 bases between them. CDR3 length equals 17 residues. CDR1 is SGHDT, CDR2 YYEEEE, per germline. CDR3 protein: CASSPWGGTFGSYEQYF. CDR3 in DNA: TGTGCCAGCAGCCCCTGGGGGGGGACATTTGGCTCCTACGAGCAGTACTTC.